This T cell receptor beta chain was sequenced during a study of blood T cell repertoires in COVID-19. Study-level background: T cells, B-cell-depleted T cells, or PBMCs provided the cDNA or gDNA that served as material.

Germline V gene sequence: CDR1 LNHDA, CDR2 SQIVND (reference sequence). V trimming: 1 base; J trimming: 1 base; junction bases outside the gene matches: 9. The CDR3 has 18 amino acids. This table comes from immunoSEQ multiplex PCR, and its TCRdb copy is limited to in-frame clones, with some not included. The table has 320,000 or so clones, about 85% seen once. The TCR sequence derives from a woman between 25 and 40 years old who had been exposed to COVID-19. The chain carries TRBV19 and TRBJ1-5, with TRBD1 identical over 8 bases. The sequencing sample was made of PBMCs or T cells enriched from blood (not recorded which). CDR3 DNA: TGTGCCAGTAGTATAGGGCTAGACAGGGGCACAAGCAATCAGCCCCAGCATTTT. This sequence encodes CASSIGLDRGTSNQPQHF.